This T cell receptor beta chain is from a study of T cell responses to AZD1222 COVID-19 vaccine. Some clones are missing from TCRdb's copy, which holds only in-frame ones; the method was immunoSEQ multiplex PCR. Here the sample spans some 150,000 clones, 92% being singletons. Study-level findings and limits: Sampled repertoires all dated from after the peak T cell response. Two AZD1222 administrations were followed by greater Spike-specific TCR breadth and depth. The donor cohort was predominantly white British with a female majority, and clonal diversity may have been underestimated.

Of note for this clone: The antigen is unknown.

The CDR3 is 16 residues long. V gave up 4 bases and J gave up 5 bases, with 20 bases separating them. The TCR sequence derives from an adult who received the AZD1222 COVID-19 vaccine. The chain employs TRBV23-1 and TRBJ2-5; D is perhaps TRBD1 (6 bases). TRBV23-1 is reported as an ORF; its role is uncertain. Source: peripheral blood, taken 28 days after the second AZD1222 dose. DNA for the CDR3: TGCGCCAGCAGTCGCGAGGGCCAGGGGCACTGGGAGACCCAGTACTTC. It yields the protein CASSREGQGHWETQYF.